This T cell receptor beta chain appears in the sequencing data of a study of blood T cell repertoires in COVID-19. The CDR3 is 16 amino acids. Germline V gene sequence: CDR1 LNHDA, CDR2 SQIVND (reference sequence). V shed 4 bases and J 0 bases; nucleotides not matched to a gene: 8. In the study's own analysis: Reference gene primer amplification gave nucleated cell count estimates. Method: immunoSEQ multiplex PCR; TCRdb's copy keeps in-frame clones and lacks some. From that table come the V and J calls and clone size; the DNA was used to work out D and trimming. The top ten hold more than 0.55% of the sample, which has over 200,000 clones, 70% to 90% seen once.

The sample taken for sequencing was peripheral blood. This TCR came from a human donor in a cohort sampled during active COVID-19. V is TRBV19 and J is TRBJ1-1; TRBD1 aligns across 7 bases. CDR3 in DNA: TGTGCCAGTAGTAATGGTAGGGGGCAAATGAACACTGAAGCTTTCTTT. Its translation: CASSNGRGQMNTEAFF.